One sample yielded the 2 T cell receptor beta chains listed below, sequenced in a study of blood T cell repertoires in COVID-19. Libraries were prepared by immunoSEQ multiplex PCR; TCRdb keeps only in-frame clonotypes and omits some of them. The table has just over 650,000 clones, 70% to 90% seen once. The sample comprised peripheral blood. Receptors were obtained from a woman between 18 and 29 years old with acute or convalescent COVID-19.

This rearrangement joins TRBV3-1 (or the pseudogene TRBV3-2) to TRBJ2-5; 7 bases line up with TRBD2. Looked up from germline, CDR1 is LGHDT and CDR2 is YNNKEL (reference sequence). The CDR3 is 15 residues long. J lost 2 bases, V lost 4 bases, and 7 bases had no gene match. CDR3 coding DNA: TGTGCCAGCAGCCCCGGGAGGACGCCACAAGAGACCCAGTACTTC. Protein: CASSPGRTPQETQYF.

To note about this clone: The identical CDR3 is also encoded by other nucleotide sequences in the sample. The chain joins TRBV20-1 to TRBJ2-7; weak D call: TRBD2 (6 bases). Trimming left V 3 bases short and J 3 bases short, with 6 bases between. Germline V CDR1 and CDR2: DFQATT, SNEGSKA (reference sequence). This CDR3 region has 11 residues. The CDR3 protein is CSARRDYEQYF. DNA for the CDR3: TGCAGTGCTAGGCGGGACTACGAGCAGTACTTC.